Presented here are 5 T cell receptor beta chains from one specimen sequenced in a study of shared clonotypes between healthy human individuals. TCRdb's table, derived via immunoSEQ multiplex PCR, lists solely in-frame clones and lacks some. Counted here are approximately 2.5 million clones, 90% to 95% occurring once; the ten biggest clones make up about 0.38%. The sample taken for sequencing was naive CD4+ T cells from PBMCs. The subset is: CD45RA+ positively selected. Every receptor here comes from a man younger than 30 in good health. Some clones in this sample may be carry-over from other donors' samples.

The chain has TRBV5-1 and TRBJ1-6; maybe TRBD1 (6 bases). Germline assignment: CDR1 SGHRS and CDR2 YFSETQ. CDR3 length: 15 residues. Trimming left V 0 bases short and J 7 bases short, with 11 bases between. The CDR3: CASSLEEGGNSPLHF. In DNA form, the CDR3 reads TGCGCCAGCAGCTTGGAGGAGGGGGGGAATTCACCCCTCCACTTT.

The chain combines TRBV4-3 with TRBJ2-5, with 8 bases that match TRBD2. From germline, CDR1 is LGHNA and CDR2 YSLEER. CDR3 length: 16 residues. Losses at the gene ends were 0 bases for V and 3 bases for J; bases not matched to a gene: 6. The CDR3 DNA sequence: TGCGCCAGCAGCCAAGACGGGACCGGGGGGGAAGAGACCCAGTACTTC. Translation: CASSQDGTGGEETQYF.

The CDR3 sequence is CASSLGAGGSGQETQYF. The CDR3 DNA reads TGTGCCAGCAGCTTAGGCGCGGGAGGTTCTGGGCAAGAGACCCAGTACTTC. J is TRBJ2-5 and V is TRBV7-2, with TRBD2 matching 8 bases. Germline V gives CDR1 SGHTA, CDR2 FQGNSA. V was pared by 1 base and J by 2 bases, with 9 bases of the junction left unmatched. This CDR3 comprises 17 residues.

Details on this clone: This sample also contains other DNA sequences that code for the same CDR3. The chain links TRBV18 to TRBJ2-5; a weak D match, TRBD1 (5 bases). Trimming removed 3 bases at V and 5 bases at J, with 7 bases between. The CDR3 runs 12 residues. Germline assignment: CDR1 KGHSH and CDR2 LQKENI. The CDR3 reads CASSPAGETQYF. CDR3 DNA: TGTGCCAGCTCACCGGCAGGGGAGACCCAGTACTTC.

DNA for the CDR3: TGTGCCATCAGTCAGGGGACCTCATCGGGTACCGGGGAGCTGTTTTTT. Translated, it gives CAISQGTSSGTGELFF. This chain links TRBV10-3 with TRBJ2-2; tentatively, D is TRBD1 (6 bases). The CDR3 runs to 16 residues. Germline values: CDR1 ENHRY, CDR2 SYGVKD. Trimming took 5 bases from V and 5 from J, leaving 18 bases between them.